This T cell receptor beta chain was captured in a study of blood T cell repertoires in COVID-19. Whole-study context: There were acute and convalescent COVID-19 samples, and they came from the United States, Italy and Spain.

The method was immunoSEQ multiplex PCR; TCRdb's version includes in-frame clones alone and lacks a portion of them. The table shows over 250,000 clones, with more than 75% occurring only once. The length of the CDR3 is 15 residues. In germline, CDR1 is SGHRS, CDR2 YFSETQ. With V trimmed by 0 bases and J by 2 bases, 4 bases remained unmatched. Sequenced sample: peripheral blood. The receptor's source is a woman aged 40-49 years who had recovered from COVID-19. This chain uses TRBV5-1 with TRBJ2-5; TRBD1 agrees at 7 bases. This chain's CDR3 is CASSLGGTAQETQYF. In nucleotides, the CDR3 is TGCGCCAGCAGCTTGGGAGGGACAGCGCAAGAGACCCAGTACTTC.